Here is one TCR beta chain with its context. This sample is part of a study of blood T cell repertoires in COVID-19. Background on the study: Sample material is recorded as cDNA or gDNA derived from T cells, B-cell-depleted T cells, or PBMCs.

The table came from immunoSEQ multiplex PCR; TCRdb's copy has only in-frame clones and leaves some out. The sample records about 140,000 clones, about 85% being singletons. In germline, CDR1 is DFQATT, CDR2 SNEGSKA (reference sequence). The CDR3 totals 11 residues. V lost 7 bases to trimming and J lost 4 bases, with 10 bases between them. This TCR derives from a human donor with COVID-19, enrolled during active disease. The donor label of this sample is uncertain. Sequenced input: peripheral blood. The chain combines TRBV20-1 with TRBJ1-1; tentative D call: TRBD1 (5 bases). Here the CDR3 reads CSGWGVTEAFF. The DNA of the CDR3 is TGCAGTGGGTGGGGGGTCACTGAAGCTTTCTTT.